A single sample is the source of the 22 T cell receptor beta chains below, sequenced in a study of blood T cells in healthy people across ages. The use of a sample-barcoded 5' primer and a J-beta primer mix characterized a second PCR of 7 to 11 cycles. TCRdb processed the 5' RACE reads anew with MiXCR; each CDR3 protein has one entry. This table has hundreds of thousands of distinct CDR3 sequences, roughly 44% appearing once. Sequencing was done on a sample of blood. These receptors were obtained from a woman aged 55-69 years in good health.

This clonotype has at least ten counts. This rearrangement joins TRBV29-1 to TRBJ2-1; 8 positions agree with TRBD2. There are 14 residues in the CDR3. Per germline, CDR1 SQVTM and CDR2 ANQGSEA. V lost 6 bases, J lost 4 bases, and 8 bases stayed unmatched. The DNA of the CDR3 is TGCAGCGTAAAAACTAGCGGAGGGTACAATGAGCAGTTCTTC. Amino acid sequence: CSVKTSGGYNEQFF.

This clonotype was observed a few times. The chain's CDR3 is CSSFSGGEQFF. The CDR3 DNA sequence: TGCAGCTCATTCTCAGGGGGTGAGCAGTTCTTC. This chain uses TRBV29-1 with TRBJ2-1; the match to TRBD1 covers 7 bases. The germline gives CDR1 SQVTM, CDR2 ANQGSEA. Germline trimming cut 8 bases from V and 9 bases from J; bases unmatched to any gene: 7. This CDR3 has 11 residues.

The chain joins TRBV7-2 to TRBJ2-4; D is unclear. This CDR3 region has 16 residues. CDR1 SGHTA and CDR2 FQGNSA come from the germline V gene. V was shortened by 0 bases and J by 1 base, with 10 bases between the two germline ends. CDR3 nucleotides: TGTGCCAGCAGCTTAGCGCTGTCGTTGGCCAAAAACATTCAGTACTTC. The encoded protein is CASSLALSLAKNIQYF.

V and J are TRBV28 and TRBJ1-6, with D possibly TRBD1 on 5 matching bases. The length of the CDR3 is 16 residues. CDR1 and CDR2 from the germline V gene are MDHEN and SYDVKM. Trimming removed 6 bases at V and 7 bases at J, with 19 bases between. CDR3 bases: TGTGCCAGCAGCCCACGCGAAACGTACAGGAATTCACCCCTCCACTTT. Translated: CASSPRETYRNSPLHF.

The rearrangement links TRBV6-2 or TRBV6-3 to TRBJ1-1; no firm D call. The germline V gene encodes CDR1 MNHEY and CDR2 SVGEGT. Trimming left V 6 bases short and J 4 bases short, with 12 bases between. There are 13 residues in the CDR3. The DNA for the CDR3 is TGTGCCAGCAGCCCTCCCGGGCTCACTGAAGCTTTCTTT. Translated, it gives CASSPPGLTEAFF.

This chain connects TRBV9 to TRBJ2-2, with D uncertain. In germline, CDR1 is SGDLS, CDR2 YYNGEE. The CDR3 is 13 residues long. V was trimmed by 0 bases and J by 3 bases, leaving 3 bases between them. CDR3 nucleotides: TGTGCCAGCAGCGTAGTTCACACCGGGGAGCTGTTTTTT. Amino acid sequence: CASSVVHTGELFF.

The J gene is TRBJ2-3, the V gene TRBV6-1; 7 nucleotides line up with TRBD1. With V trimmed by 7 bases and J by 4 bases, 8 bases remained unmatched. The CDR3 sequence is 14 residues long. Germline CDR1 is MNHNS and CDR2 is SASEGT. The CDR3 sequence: CASTQQGPADTQYF. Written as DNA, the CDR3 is TGTGCCAGCACCCAACAGGGGCCGGCAGATACGCAGTATTTT.

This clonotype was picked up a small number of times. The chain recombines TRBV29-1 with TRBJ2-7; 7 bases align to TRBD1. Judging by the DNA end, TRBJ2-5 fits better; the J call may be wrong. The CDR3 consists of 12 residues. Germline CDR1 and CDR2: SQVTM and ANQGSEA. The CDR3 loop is CSGITGVETQYF. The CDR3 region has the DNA TGCAGCGGAATCACAGGGGTCGAGACCCAGTACTTC.

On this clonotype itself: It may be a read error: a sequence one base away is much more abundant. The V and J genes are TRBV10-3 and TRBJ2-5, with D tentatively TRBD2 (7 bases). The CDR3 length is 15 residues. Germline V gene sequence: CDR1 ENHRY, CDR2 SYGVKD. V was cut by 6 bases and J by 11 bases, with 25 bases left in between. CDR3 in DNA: TGTGCCATCAGCGAGGGGGGAGGGCCCTTTAATGAGCAGTACTTC. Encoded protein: CAISEGGGPFNEQYF.

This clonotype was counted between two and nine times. The CDR3: CASSLKSDPTYEQYF. The CDR3 nucleotides read TGTGCCAGCAGCTTAAAATCGGACCCGACCTACGAGCAGTACTTC. V gene TRBV7-3 combines with J gene TRBJ2-7; D is uncertain. V shed 1 base and J shed 2 bases, with 12 bases lying between them. CDR1 and CDR2 from the germline V gene are SGHTA and FQGTGA. The CDR3 has 15 amino acids.

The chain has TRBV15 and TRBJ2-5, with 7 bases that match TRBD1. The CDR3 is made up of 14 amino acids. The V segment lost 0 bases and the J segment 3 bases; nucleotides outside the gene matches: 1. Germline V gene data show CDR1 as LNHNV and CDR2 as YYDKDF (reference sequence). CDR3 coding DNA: TGTGCCACCAGCAGAGATGGGACAGAAGAGACCCAGTACTTC. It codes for CATSRDGTEETQYF.

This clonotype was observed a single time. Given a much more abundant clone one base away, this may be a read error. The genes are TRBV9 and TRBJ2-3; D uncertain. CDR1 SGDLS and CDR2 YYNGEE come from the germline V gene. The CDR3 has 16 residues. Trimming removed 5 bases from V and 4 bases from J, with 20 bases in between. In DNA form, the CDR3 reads TGTGCCAGCAGGGCAGTCGACCTAGGTCACGCAGATACGCAGTATTTT. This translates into CASRAVDLGHADTQYF. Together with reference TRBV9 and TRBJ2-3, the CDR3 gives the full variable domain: DSGVTQTPKHLITATGQRVTLRCSPRSGDLSVYWYQQSLDQGLQFLIQYYNGEERAKGNILERFSAQQFPDLHSELNLSSLELGDSALYFCASRAVDLGHADTQYFGPGTRLTVL.

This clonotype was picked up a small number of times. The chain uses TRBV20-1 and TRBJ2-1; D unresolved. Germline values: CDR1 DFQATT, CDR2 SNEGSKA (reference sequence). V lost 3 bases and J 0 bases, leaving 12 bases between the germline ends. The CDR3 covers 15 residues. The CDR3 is CSARWQTSSYNEQFF. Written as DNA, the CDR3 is TGCAGTGCTAGGTGGCAGACGAGCTCCTACAATGAGCAGTTCTTC.

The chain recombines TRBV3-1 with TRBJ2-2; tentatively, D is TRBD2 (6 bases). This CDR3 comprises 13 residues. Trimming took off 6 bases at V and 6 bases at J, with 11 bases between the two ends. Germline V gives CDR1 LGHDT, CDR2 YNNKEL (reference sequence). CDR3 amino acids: CASSFTSPGELFF. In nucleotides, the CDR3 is TGTGCCAGCAGTTTTACTAGCCCCGGGGAGCTGTTTTTT.

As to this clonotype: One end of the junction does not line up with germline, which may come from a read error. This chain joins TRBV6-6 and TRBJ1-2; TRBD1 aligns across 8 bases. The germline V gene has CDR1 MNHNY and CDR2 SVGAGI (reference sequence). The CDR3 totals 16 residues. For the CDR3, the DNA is TGTGCCGGCAGTTATCTCACGGACAGGGAGGTATATGGCTACACCTTC. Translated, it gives CAGSYLTDREVYGYTF.

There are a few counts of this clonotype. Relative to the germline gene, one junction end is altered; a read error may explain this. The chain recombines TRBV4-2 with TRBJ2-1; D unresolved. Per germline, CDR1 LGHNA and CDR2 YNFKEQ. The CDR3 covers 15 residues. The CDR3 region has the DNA TGTGCCAGCAGCCATAATCCTAACTCCTACAATGGGCAGTTCTTC. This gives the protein CASSHNPNSYNGQFF.

CDR3 sequence reads: CSVRMPGRTNTEAFF. In nucleotides, the CDR3 is TGCAGCGTGCGCATGCCGGGACGGACGAACACTGAAGCTTTCTTT. The chain combines TRBV29-1 with TRBJ1-1; D may be TRBD1 (5 bases). V was pared by 6 bases and J by 1 base, with 18 bases between. The CDR3 totals 15 residues. The germline CDR1 and CDR2 sequences are SQVTM and ANQGSEA.

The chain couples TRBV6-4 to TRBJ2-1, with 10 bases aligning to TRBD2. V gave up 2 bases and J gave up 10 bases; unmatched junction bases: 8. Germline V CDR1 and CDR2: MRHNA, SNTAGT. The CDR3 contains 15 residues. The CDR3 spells CASSDGLAAGEEQFF. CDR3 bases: TGTGCCAGCAGTGACGGACTAGCGGCAGGGGAGGAGCAGTTCTTC.

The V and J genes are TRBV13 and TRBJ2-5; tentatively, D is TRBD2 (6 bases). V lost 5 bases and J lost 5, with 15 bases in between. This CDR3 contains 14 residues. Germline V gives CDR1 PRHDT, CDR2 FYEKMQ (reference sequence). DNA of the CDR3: TGTGCCAGCAGCATCCGACTAGACCTGGAGACCCAGTACTTC. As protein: CASSIRLDLETQYF.

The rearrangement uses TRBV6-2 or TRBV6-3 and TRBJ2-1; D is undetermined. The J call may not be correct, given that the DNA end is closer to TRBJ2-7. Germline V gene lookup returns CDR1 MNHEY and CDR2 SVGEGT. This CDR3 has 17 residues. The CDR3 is CASSSSMLQQAYNEQYF. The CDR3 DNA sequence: TGTGCCAGCAGTTCCTCTATGCTCCAACAAGCCTACAATGAGCAGTACTTC.

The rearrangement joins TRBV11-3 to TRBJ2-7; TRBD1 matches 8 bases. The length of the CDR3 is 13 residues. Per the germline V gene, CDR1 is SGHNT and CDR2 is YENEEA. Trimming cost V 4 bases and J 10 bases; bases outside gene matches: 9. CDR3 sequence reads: CASSWGQATTQYF. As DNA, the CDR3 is TGTGCCAGCAGCTGGGGACAGGCCACAACCCAGTACTTC.

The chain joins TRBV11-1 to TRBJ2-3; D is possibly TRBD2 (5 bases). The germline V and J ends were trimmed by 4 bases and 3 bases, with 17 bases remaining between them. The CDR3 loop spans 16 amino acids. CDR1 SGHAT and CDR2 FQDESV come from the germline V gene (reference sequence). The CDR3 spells CASSSEVGSGTDTQYF. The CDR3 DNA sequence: TGTGCCAGCAGCTCCGAAGTCGGTTCGGGGACAGATACGCAGTATTTT.